What follows are 17 T cell receptor beta chains derived from one specimen sequenced in a study of T cell changes during pregnancy in multiple sclerosis. TCRdb keeps only in-frame clones here, not all; method: immunoSEQ multiplex PCR. The top ten clones hold about 2.6% of a sample with under 50,000 clones, approximately 90% of them seen once. The sequenced sample was CD8+ T cells from peripheral blood mononuclear cells, obtained in the second trimester of pregnancy. The receptors were sampled from a female donor with multiple sclerosis, enrolled in a pregnancy study.

The V gene is TRBV4-1, the J gene TRBJ1-4, with D unclear. This CDR3 has 14 residues. Deletions cut 1 base from V and 10 bases from J, with 13 bases between. CDR1 and CDR2 from the germline V gene are MGHRA and YSYEKL. The CDR3 protein is CASSQGQAPLKLFF. The CDR3 DNA reads as TGCGCCAGCAGCCAAGGGCAGGCCCCCTTAAAACTGTTTTTT.

This clone appeared once. The gene calls are TRBV4-2 and TRBJ1-4; 10 bases map to TRBD1. This CDR3 has 16 amino acids. Germline lookup yields CDR1 LGHNA and CDR2 YNFKEQ. Losses at the gene ends were 2 bases for V and 6 bases for J; bases not matched to a gene: 6. The DNA of the CDR3 is TGTGCCAGCAGCCAAACCACCGGGACAGGGGATGAAAAACTGTTTTTT. Its protein is CASSQTTGTGDEKLFF.

The CDR3 bases are TGTGCCAGCAGCTTAGCAGAGGGAAACAGGGTGGAGCAGTACTTC. Translation: CASSLAEGNRVEQYF. The rearrangement uses TRBV7-8 and TRBJ2-7; a weak D match, TRBD1 (6 bases). This CDR3 is built from 15 residues. Germline V gives CDR1 SGHVS, CDR2 FQNEAQ. Trimming shortened V by 0 bases and J by 7 bases, and 16 bases separated the two germline ends.

The V gene is TRBV19, the J gene TRBJ2-7, with 10 bases fitting TRBD1. With 2 bases clipped from V and 3 bases from J, the junction kept 4 bases outside the gene matches. CDR3 length: 15 amino acids. The germline CDR1 and CDR2 sequences are LNHDA and SQIVND (reference sequence). Here the CDR3 DNA reads TGTGCCAGTAGTATACGGGGACAGGGGCTCTACGAGCAGTACTTC. Translation gives CASSIRGQGLYEQYF.

J is TRBJ2-1 and V is TRBV9, with TRBD2 as a possible D gene (6 bases). The V end lost 0 bases, the J end lost 7 bases, and 14 bases lay between the germline ends. CDR1 is SGDLS and CDR2 is YYNGEE in the germline V gene. CDR3 length: 15 residues. The CDR3 region is CASSVVSGGSNEQFF. In nucleotides, the CDR3 is TGTGCCAGCAGCGTAGTATCCGGGGGTTCAAATGAGCAGTTCTTC.

The chain uses TRBV6-1 and TRBJ2-3, with D hard to call. Germline V lookup: CDR1 MNHNS, CDR2 SASEGT. V shed 0 bases and J shed 5 bases, with 6 bases lying between them. The CDR3 spans 13 residues. The CDR3 DNA is TGTGCCAGCAGTGAAGCGCTAGGAGATACGCAGTATTTT. As protein: CASSEALGDTQYF.

The rearrangement links TRBV25-1 to TRBJ1-2; D is ambiguous. The CDR3 contains 11 residues. The germline gives CDR1 MGHDK, CDR2 SYGVNS. Trimming shortened V by 7 bases and J by 8 bases, and 11 bases separated the two germline ends. The CDR3 spells CASKLSGGYTF. In nucleotides, the CDR3 is TGTGCCAGCAAACTCAGCGGGGGCTACACCTTC.

The CDR3 spells CATSRDALRAGGDQPQHF. The CDR3 DNA is TGTGCCACCAGCAGAGATGCCCTTAGGGCAGGGGGAGACCAGCCCCAGCATTTT. The chain recombines TRBV15 with TRBJ1-5, with TRBD1 identical over 7 bases. V was clipped by 0 bases and J by 7 bases; unmatched bases: 15. The CDR3 length is 18 residues. The germline CDR1 and CDR2 sequences are LNHNV and YYDKDF (reference sequence).

This rearrangement joins TRBV19 to TRBJ1-2; TRBD1 might be the D (5 bases). The CDR3 spans 15 residues. The V and J ends lost 3 bases and 8 bases respectively, with 19 bases between them. CDR1 and CDR2 from the germline V gene are LNHDA and SQIVND (reference sequence). CDR3 sequence reads: CASSIDGGAIGGYTF. The CDR3 DNA follows: TGTGCCAGTAGTATCGACGGAGGGGCGATCGGCGGCTACACCTTC. Together with reference TRBV19 and TRBJ1-2, the CDR3 gives the full variable domain: DGGITQSPKYLFRKEGQNVTLSCEQNLNHDAMYWYRQDPGQGLRLIYYSQIVNDFQKGDIAEGYSVSREKKESFPLTVTSAQKNPTAFYLCASSIDGGAIGGYTFGSGTRLTVV.

The rearrangement uses TRBV27 and TRBJ2-1; 12 bases match TRBD2. The trim removed 6 bases at V and 7 bases at J, leaving 13 bases unmatched. The CDR3 is 17 amino acids. Looked up from germline, CDR1 is MNHEY and CDR2 is SMNVEV (reference sequence). The DNA for the CDR3 is TGTGCCAGCAGCCTCACTCTAGCGGGGGGGGATGGTAATGAGCAGTTCTTC. Encoded protein: CASSLTLAGGDGNEQFF.

This chain uses TRBV13 with TRBJ1-2; 8 bases agree with TRBD1. The CDR3 runs 13 residues. Germline V gene data show CDR1 as PRHDT and CDR2 as FYEKMQ (reference sequence). With V trimmed by 4 bases and J by 7 bases, 5 bases remained unmatched. CDR3: CASSSSGGSGYTF. CDR3 sequence (DNA): TGTGCCAGCAGCTCCTCAGGGGGCTCTGGCTACACCTTC.

The genes are TRBV5-1 and TRBJ1-4; D is unresolved. The CDR3 contains 13 residues. V gave up 1 base and J gave up 7 bases, with 8 bases separating them. From germline, CDR1 is SGHRS and CDR2 YFSETQ. The CDR3 coding sequence is TGCGCCAGCAGCTTGCTTGGGAGTGAAAAACTGTTTTTT. Translated: CASSLLGSEKLFF. The complete variable domain, with remaining parts taken from reference TRBV5-1 and TRBJ1-4, reads KAGVTQTPRYLIKTRGQQVTLSCSPISGHRSVSWYQQTPGQGLQFLFEYFSETQRNKGNFPGRFSGRQFSNSRSEMNVSTLELGDSALYLCASSLLGSEKLFFGSGTQLSVL.

This chain uses TRBV9 with TRBJ2-5; possibly TRBD2 for D (6 bases). Germline CDR1 SGDLS, CDR2 YYNGEE. The CDR3 length is 18 residues. Trimming pared 0 bases from V and 5 bases from J, leaving 23 bases between. For the CDR3, the DNA is TGTGCCAGCAGCGTAGATCGTGGGGGGACGGGTATTAGGGAGACCCAGTACTTC. Its protein product is CASSVDRGGTGIRETQYF.

V is TRBV10-3 and J is TRBJ2-5; D is unresolved. This CDR3 has 13 residues. Deletions cut 4 bases from V and 1 base from J, with 7 bases between. Germline V gene sequence: CDR1 ENHRY, CDR2 SYGVKD. CDR3 residues: CAISVTVQETQYF. CDR3 coding DNA: TGTGCCATCAGTGTAACAGTCCAAGAGACCCAGTACTTC.

The V call is TRBV10-3, the J call TRBJ2-7; no definite D call. V was cut by 1 base and J by 2 bases, with 6 bases left in between. Germline values: CDR1 ENHRY, CDR2 SYGVKD. The length of the CDR3 is 13 residues. The CDR3: CAISEYSTYEQYF. As DNA, the CDR3 is TGTGCCATCAGTGAGTACTCAACCTACGAGCAGTACTTC.

The V gene is TRBV9, the J gene TRBJ1-4; the D gene is possibly TRBD1 (6 bases). The CDR3 length is 15 residues. Germline values: CDR1 SGDLS, CDR2 YYNGEE. V dropped 5 bases and J dropped 3 bases, with 14 bases sitting between them. In DNA form, the CDR3 reads TGTGCCAGCAGGAGGGGGGGGTCAGCTAATGAAAAACTGTTTTTT. Translation gives CASRRGGSANEKLFF.

This rearrangement joins TRBV15 to TRBJ2-1, with 8 bases that match TRBD2. Trimming removed 0 bases from V and 5 bases from J; junction bases left unmatched: 6. The germline CDR1 and CDR2 sequences are LNHNV and YYDKDF (reference sequence). The CDR3 has 16 amino acids. CDR3 loop: CATSREKAGAHNEQFF. For the CDR3, the DNA is TGTGCCACCAGCAGAGAAAAAGCGGGGGCGCACAATGAGCAGTTCTTC.